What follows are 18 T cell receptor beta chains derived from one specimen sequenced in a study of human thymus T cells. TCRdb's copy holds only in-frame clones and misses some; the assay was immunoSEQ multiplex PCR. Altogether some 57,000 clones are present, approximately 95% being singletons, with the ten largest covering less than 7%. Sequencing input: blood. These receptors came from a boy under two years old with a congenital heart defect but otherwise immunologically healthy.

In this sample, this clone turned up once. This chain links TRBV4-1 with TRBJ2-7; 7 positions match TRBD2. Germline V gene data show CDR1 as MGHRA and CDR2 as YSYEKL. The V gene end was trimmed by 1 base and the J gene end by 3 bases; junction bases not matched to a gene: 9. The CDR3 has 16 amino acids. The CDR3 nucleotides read TGCGCCAGCAGCCAAGGACGAAGCGGGACCTACTACGAGCAGTACTTC. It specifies CASSQGRSGTYYEQYF.

For the CDR3, the DNA is TGTGCCAGTAGTATAGTGGGTAGCGGCTACGAGCAGTACTTC. Translated: CASSIVGSGYEQYF. The chain couples TRBV19 to TRBJ2-7; D is perhaps TRBD2 (6 bases). This CDR3 is 14 amino acids long. CDR1 is LNHDA and CDR2 is SQIVND in the germline V gene (reference sequence). The V end lost 1 base, the J end lost 3 bases, and 10 bases lay between the germline ends.

CDR3 amino acids: CASSPPQGWNTQYF. Here the CDR3 DNA reads TGTGCCAGCAGTCCGCCGCAGGGGTGGAATACGCAGTATTTT. This rearrangement joins TRBV27 to TRBJ2-3, with D maybe TRBD1 (6 bases). The germline CDR1 and CDR2 sequences are MNHEY and SMNVEV (reference sequence). The V and J ends lost 5 bases and 7 bases respectively, with 16 bases between them. The CDR3 has 14 residues.

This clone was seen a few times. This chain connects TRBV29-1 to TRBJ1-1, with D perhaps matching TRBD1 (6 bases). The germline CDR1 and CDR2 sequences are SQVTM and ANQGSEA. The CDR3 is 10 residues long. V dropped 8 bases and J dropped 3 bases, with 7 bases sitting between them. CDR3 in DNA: TGCAGCACAGGGTACACTGAAGCTTTCTTT. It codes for CSTGYTEAFF. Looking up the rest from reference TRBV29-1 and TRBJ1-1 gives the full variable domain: SAVISQKPSRDICQRGTSLTIQCQVDSQVTMMFWYRQQPGQSLTLIATANQGSEATYESGFVIDKFPISRPNLTFSTLTVSNMSPEDSSIYLCSTGYTEAFFGQGTRLTVV.

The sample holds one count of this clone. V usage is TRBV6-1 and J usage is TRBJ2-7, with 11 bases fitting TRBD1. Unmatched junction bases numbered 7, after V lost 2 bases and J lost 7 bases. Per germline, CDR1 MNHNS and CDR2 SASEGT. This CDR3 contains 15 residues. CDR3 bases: TGTGCCAGCAGTGAATTAGGACAGGGGGCTGGGGAGCAGTACTTC. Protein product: CASSELGQGAGEQYF.

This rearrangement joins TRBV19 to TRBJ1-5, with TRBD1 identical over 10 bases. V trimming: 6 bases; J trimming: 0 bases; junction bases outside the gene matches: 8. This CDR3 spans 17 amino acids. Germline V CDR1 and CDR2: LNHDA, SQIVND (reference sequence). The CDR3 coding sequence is TGTGCCAGTAGCTCCGGGACAGGGGACTATAGCAATCAGCCCCAGCATTTT. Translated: CASSSGTGDYSNQPQHF.

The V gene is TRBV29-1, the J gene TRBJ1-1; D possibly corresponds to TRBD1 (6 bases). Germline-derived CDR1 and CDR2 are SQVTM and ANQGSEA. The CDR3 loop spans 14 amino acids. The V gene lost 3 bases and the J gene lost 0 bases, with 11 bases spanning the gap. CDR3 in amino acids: CSVEGDTMNTEAFF. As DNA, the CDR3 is TGCAGCGTTGAGGGGGACACTATGAACACTGAAGCTTTCTTT.

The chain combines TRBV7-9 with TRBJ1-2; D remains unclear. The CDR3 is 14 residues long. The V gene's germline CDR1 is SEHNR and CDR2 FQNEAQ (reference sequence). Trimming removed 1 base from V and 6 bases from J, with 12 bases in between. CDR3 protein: CASSLEGLSHGYTF. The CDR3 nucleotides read TGTGCCAGCAGCTTAGAGGGTCTCAGCCATGGCTACACCTTC.

CDR3 coding DNA: TGTGCCAGTAGTATCCACTCTAGCGGGAGGGCTACGTCCTACGAGCAGTACTTC. It specifies CASSIHSSGRATSYEQYF. V usage is TRBV19 and J usage is TRBJ2-7, with 12 bases matching TRBD2. The trim removed 3 bases at V and 1 base at J, leaving 10 bases unmatched. This CDR3 has 18 residues. Per germline, CDR1 LNHDA and CDR2 SQIVND (reference sequence).

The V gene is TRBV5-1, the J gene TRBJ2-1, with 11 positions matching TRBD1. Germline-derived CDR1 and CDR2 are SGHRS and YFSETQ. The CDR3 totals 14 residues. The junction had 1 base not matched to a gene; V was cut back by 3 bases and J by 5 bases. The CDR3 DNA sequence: TGCGCCAGCAGCTGGGACAGGGGGAACAATGAGCAGTTCTTC. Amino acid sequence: CASSWDRGNNEQFF.

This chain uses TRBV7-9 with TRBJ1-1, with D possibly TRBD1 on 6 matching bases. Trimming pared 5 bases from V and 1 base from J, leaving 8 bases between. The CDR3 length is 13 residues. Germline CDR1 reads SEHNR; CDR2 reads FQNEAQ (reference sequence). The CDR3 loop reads CASSLTGNTEAFF. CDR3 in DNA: TGTGCCAGCAGCCTGACAGGGAACACTGAAGCTTTCTTT.

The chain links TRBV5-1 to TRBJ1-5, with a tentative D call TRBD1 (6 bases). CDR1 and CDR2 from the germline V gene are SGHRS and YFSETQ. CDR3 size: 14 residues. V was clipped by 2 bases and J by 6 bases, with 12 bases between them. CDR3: CASSLRGAGQPQHF. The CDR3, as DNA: TGCGCCAGCAGCTTACGGGGGGCGGGTCAGCCCCAGCATTTT.

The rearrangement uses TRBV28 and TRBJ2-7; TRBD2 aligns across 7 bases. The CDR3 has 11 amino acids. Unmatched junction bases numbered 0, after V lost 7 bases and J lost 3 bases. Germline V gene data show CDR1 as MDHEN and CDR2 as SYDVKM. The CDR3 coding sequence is TGTGCCAGCACTAGCGGCTACGAGCAGTACTTC. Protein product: CASTSGYEQYF.

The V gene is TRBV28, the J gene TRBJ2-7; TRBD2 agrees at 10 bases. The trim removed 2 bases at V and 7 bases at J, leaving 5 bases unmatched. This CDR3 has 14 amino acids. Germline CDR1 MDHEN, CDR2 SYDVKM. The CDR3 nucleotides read TGTGCCAGCAGTTTACTAGCGGGAGTCGGAGAGCAGTACTTC. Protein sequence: CASSLLAGVGEQYF.

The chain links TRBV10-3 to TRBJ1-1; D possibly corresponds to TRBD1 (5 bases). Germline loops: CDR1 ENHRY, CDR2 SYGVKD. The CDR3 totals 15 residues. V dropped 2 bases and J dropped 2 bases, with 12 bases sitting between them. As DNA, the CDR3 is TGTGCCATCAGTGAGGGGCCCGGGGGTAACACTGAAGCTTTCTTT. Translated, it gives CAISEGPGGNTEAFF.

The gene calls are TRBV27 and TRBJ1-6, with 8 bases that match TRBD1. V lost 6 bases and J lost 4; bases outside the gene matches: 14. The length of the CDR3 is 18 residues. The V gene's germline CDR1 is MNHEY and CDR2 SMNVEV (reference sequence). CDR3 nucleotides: TGTGCCAGCAGCGAAAGACGGACAGGGCCGGCGTATAATTCACCCCTCCACTTT. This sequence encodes CASSERRTGPAYNSPLHF.

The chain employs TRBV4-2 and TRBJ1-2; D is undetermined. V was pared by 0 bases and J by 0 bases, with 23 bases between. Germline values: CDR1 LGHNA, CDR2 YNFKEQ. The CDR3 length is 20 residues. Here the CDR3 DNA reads TGTGCCAGCAGCCAAGACCCGGCCATTGGAGGCAGAAACCCTAACTATGGCTACACCTTC. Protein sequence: CASSQDPAIGGRNPNYGYTF.

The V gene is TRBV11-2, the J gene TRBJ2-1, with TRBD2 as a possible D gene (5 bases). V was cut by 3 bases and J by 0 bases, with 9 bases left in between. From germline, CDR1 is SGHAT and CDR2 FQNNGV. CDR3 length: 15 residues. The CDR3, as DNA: TGTGCCAGCAGCTTCCCGGGGAGCTCCTACAATGAGCAGTTCTTC. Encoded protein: CASSFPGSSYNEQFF.